The rows below give T cell receptor beta chains drawn from one sample of a study of blood T cell repertoires in COVID-19. Repertoires were generated with immunoSEQ multiplex PCR, while TCRdb's copy carries only in-frame clones and drops some. In the table there are 85,000 to 120,000 clones, roughly 86% of which are singletons. The sequencing input was peripheral blood. These receptors originate from a man between 45 and 60 years old with active or convalescent COVID-19. CDR3s include the opening cysteine and the closing phenylalanine or tryptophan. The D gene is left open where the match is weak. Expanded clones are given a class, and other clones once, few, many or no size at all.

v_call,clone_size,d_call,j_call,cdr3_aa,cdr3_nt
TRBV5-6,once,TRBD2,TRBJ2-1,CASSNRDYLRNEQFF,TGTGCCAGCAGCAACCGGGACTACCTCCGGAATGAGCAGTTCTTC
TRBV29-1,.,TRBD1,TRBJ1-4,CSAQGGNEKLFF,TGCAGCGCCCAGGGGGGTAATGAAAAACTGTTTTTT
TRBV7-2,.,TRBD1,TRBJ2-7,CASRFDRGPGDEQYF,TGTGCCAGCAGATTCGACAGGGGGCCCGGGGACGAGCAGTACTTC
TRBV10-3,.,.,TRBJ2-2,CAISGDGGNTGELFF,TGTGCCATCAGTGGGGACGGGGGTAACACCGGGGAGCTGTTTTTT
TRBV5-8,.,TRBD2,TRBJ2-3,CASGERGGLGDTQYF,TGTGCCAGCGGCGAGCGGGGGGGCCTTGGAGATACGCAGTATTTT
TRBV11-2,.,TRBD1,TRBJ1-3,CASSLGTGAGNTIYF,TGTGCCAGCAGCCTTGGGACAGGGGCCGGAAACACCATATATTTT
TRBV5-4,few,TRBD1,TRBJ2-1,CASSLPPGQSYNEQFF,TGTGCCAGCAGCTTACCTCCGGGACAGTCCTACAATGAGCAGTTCTTC
TRBV20-1,few,.,TRBJ2-1,CSARDYNEQFF,TGCAGTGCCAGGGACTACAATGAGCAGTTCTTC
TRBV6-5,few,.,TRBJ2-2,CASSYHQGSTGELFF,TGTGCCAGCAGTTACCACCAGGGGAGCACCGGGGAGCTGTTTTTT
TRBV6-1,.,.,TRBJ2-1,CASSEASASSYNEQFF,TGTGCCAGCAGTGAAGCTTCCGCGAGCTCCTACAATGAGCAGTTCTTC
TRBV10-2,.,TRBD1,TRBJ2-5,CASSGQARETQYF,TGCGCCAGCAGCGGACAGGCGCGAGAGACCCAGTACTTC
TRBV4-1,.,.,TRBJ1-5,CASSQDLARVNQPQHF,TGCGCCAGCAGCCAAGATCTCGCCAGGGTCAATCAGCCCCAGCATTTT
TRBV28,.,TRBD2,TRBJ2-1,CASTVSGGRYNEQFF,TGTGCCAGCACCGTAAGCGGGGGTCGTTACAATGAGCAGTTCTTC
TRBV28,.,TRBD1,TRBJ1-2,CASSPEGARGYTF,TGTGCCAGCAGTCCTGAGGGGGCAAGGGGCTACACCTTC
TRBV6-2/TRBV6-3,.,TRBD1,TRBJ2-2,CASSWNGPGQGKAGELFF,TGTGCCAGCAGCTGGAACGGCCCGGGACAGGGTAAAGCCGGGGAGCTGTTTTTT
TRBV4-3,.,TRBD2,TRBJ2-2,CASSQDPGGWANTGELFF,TGCGCCAGCAGCCAAGATCCGGGGGGGTGGGCGAACACCGGGGAGCTGTTTTTT
TRBV5-5,.,TRBD2,TRBJ2-5,CASSPRGGEETQYF,TGTGCCAGCAGCCCGAGGGGAGGGGAGGAAACCCAGTACTTC
TRBV19,.,.,TRBJ1-4,CASSIEGGNEKLFF,TGTGCCAGTAGTATCGAAGGGGGTAATGAAAAACTGTTTTTT
TRBV28,once,.,TRBJ1-4,CASSTNRANEKLFF,TGTGCCAGCAGTACGAACAGGGCAAATGAAAAACTGTTTTTT
TRBV7-2,.,.,TRBJ1-5,CASSSLNQPQHF,TGTGCCAGCAGCTCCCTTAATCAGCCCCAGCATTTT
TRBV5-1,once,.,TRBJ2-1,CASSFKQGNEQFF,TGCGCCAGCAGCTTCAAACAGGGCAATGAGCAGTTCTTC
TRBV5-4,.,TRBD1,TRBJ1-2,CASSLLQGQANYGYTF,TGTGCCAGCAGCTTACTACAAGGACAGGCTAACTATGGCTACACCTTC
TRBV10-3,once,TRBD1,TRBJ1-2,CAIREPTGMEDTF,TGTGCCATCAGAGAACCGACAGGGATGGAGGACACCTTC
TRBV29-1,.,TRBD1,TRBJ1-5,CSAGTDSNQPQHF,TGCAGCGCTGGGACAGATAGCAATCAGCCCCAGCATTTT
TRBV3-1/TRBV3-2,.,.,TRBJ2-3,CASSSGGAADTQYF,TGTGCCAGCAGCTCTGGGGGGGCCGCAGATACGCAGTATTTT
TRBV7-8,.,TRBD2,TRBJ2-7,CASRRTSGGERGYEQYF,TGTGCCAGCAGACGGACTAGCGGGGGGGAAAGAGGCTACGAGCAGTACTTC
TRBV6-1,once,TRBD1,TRBJ2-1,CASSEVYRGPNNEQFF,TGTGCCAGCAGTGAAGTTTATAGGGGGCCCAACAATGAGCAGTTCTTC
TRBV6-5,.,TRBD1,TRBJ1-2,CASSFNRDRVGRGYTF,TGTGCCAGCAGTTTTAACCGGGACAGGGTGGGAAGGGGCTACACCTTC
TRBV5-4,.,TRBD1,TRBJ2-2,CASSYAGQGRTGELFF,TGTGCCAGCAGTTACGCGGGACAGGGTCGGACCGGGGAGCTGTTTTTT
TRBV5-6,.,.,TRBJ1-5,CASSSGQSNQPQHF,TGTGCCAGCAGCTCCGGACAGAGCAATCAGCCCCAGCATTTT
TRBV11-2,.,.,TRBJ1-4,CASSSHSEKLFF,TGTGCCAGCAGCTCGCACTCTGAAAAACTGTTTTTT
TRBV6-5,.,TRBD1,TRBJ1-5,CASRGTGNQPQHF,TGTGCCAGCAGAGGGACAGGCAATCAGCCCCAGCATTTT
TRBV7-9,.,.,TRBJ1-5,CASSLSLGGGGNQPQHF,TGTGCCAGCAGCTTATCCCTCGGCGGGGGGGGCAATCAGCCCCAGCATTTT
TRBV15,.,TRBD2,TRBJ2-3,CATSRDRGLAGGGTDTQYF,TGTGCCACCAGCAGAGATCGGGGCTTAGCGGGGGGAGGCACAGATACGCAGTATTTT
TRBV19,.,.,TRBJ2-7,CATRRTETYEQYF,TGTGCCACCCGCCGAACGGAGACCTACGAGCAGTACTTC
TRBV7-2,.,.,TRBJ2-1,CASSLVQVRNEQFF,TGTGCCAGCAGCTTAGTTCAGGTTCGGAATGAGCAGTTCTTC
TRBV9,.,.,TRBJ2-7,CASSPGLGGYEQYF,TGTGCCAGCAGCCCGGGACTGGGGGGCTACGAGCAGTACTTC
TRBV5-1,.,.,TRBJ2-5,CASSSLYQETQYF,TGCGCCAGCAGCTCTCTGTACCAAGAGACCCAGTACTTC
TRBV10-2,.,.,TRBJ2-2,CASSRDSSGELFF,TGCGCCAGCAGCCGAGACAGTTCAGGGGAGCTGTTTTTT
TRBV5-1,once,TRBD1,TRBJ2-7,CASSFDETGEDEQYF,TGCGCCAGCAGCTTCGATGAGACAGGGGAGGACGAGCAGTACTTC
TRBV6-2/TRBV6-3,.,TRBD1,TRBJ2-2,CASTPPRTGGTTGELFF,TGTGCCAGCACCCCCCCCCGGACAGGGGGAACCACCGGGGAGCTGTTTTTT
TRBV9,.,.,TRBJ1-6,CASSVDSWNSPLHF,TGTGCCAGCAGCGTCGACAGTTGGAATTCACCCCTCCACTTT
TRBV7-8,.,.,TRBJ1-1,CASSLAGRGTEAFF,TGTGCCAGCAGCTTAGCCGGCAGGGGCACTGAAGCTTTCTTT
TRBV7-8,.,TRBD1,TRBJ1-4,CASSLGATGNEKLFF,TGTGCCAGCAGCTTAGGGGCGACAGGGAATGAAAAACTGTTTTTT
TRBV5-1,.,TRBD2,TRBJ2-5,CASSLRGGTQETQYF,TGCGCCAGCAGCTTGCGGGGGGGGACCCAAGAGACCCAGTACTTC
TRBV4-1,.,.,TRBJ1-4,CASSQAYRGATNEKLFF,TGCGCCAGCAGCCAAGCTTACCGAGGTGCAACTAATGAAAAACTGTTTTTT
TRBV12-2,.,.,TRBJ2-6,CASRFYNLDSVGANVLTF,TGTGCAAGTCGCTTCTACAATCTTGACTCAGTTGGGGCCAACGTCCTGACTTTC
TRBV5-1,few,TRBD1,TRBJ2-3,CASSRGQIGSTDTQYF,TGCGCCAGCAGCCGGGGACAGATCGGAAGCACAGATACGCAGTATTTT
TRBV28,once,.,TRBJ1-4,CASSRDGGGEKLFF,TGTGCCAGCAGCAGGGACGGCGGAGGGGAAAAACTGTTTTTT
TRBV7-2,once,.,TRBJ1-5,CASSPWQGYNQPQHF,TGTGCCAGCAGCCCGTGGCAGGGTTACAATCAGCCCCAGCATTTT
TRBV27,.,TRBD1,TRBJ2-3,CASSYSVTGGTDTQYF,TGTGCCAGCAGTTATTCCGTGACAGGGGGCACAGATACGCAGTATTTT
TRBV30,.,.,TRBJ1-2,CAWSHTSRQVPNYGYTF,TGTGCCTGGAGTCACACCTCTCGACAGGTCCCTAACTATGGCTACACCTTC
TRBV10-1,.,TRBD1,TRBJ1-6,CASSEGQGISPLHF,TGCGCCAGCAGTGAGGGACAGGGAATCTCACCCCTCCACTTT
TRBV24-1,.,.,TRBJ2-3,CATPEPISTDTQYF,TGTGCCACTCCCGAGCCAATTAGCACAGATACGCAGTATTTT
TRBV28,.,TRBD2,TRBJ2-2,CASTPGLAGTGELFF,TGTGCCAGCACACCGGGACTAGCGGGCACCGGGGAGCTGTTTTTT
TRBV7-8,.,.,TRBJ2-7,CASSLEPYEQYF,TGTGCCAGCAGCCTTGAGCCCTACGAGCAGTACTTC
TRBV10-1,.,.,TRBJ1-2,CASSEYRTNGYTF,TGCGCCAGCAGTGAGTACAGAACCAATGGCTACACCTTC
TRBV5-1,.,.,TRBJ2-2,CASRIPLGGSNTGELFF,TGCGCCAGCAGGATCCCTTTAGGAGGGTCGAACACCGGGGAGCTGTTTTTT
TRBV5-1,.,TRBD1,TRBJ1-2,CASSARGDLHGYTF,TGCGCCAGCAGCGCCAGGGGGGATCTTCATGGCTACACCTTC